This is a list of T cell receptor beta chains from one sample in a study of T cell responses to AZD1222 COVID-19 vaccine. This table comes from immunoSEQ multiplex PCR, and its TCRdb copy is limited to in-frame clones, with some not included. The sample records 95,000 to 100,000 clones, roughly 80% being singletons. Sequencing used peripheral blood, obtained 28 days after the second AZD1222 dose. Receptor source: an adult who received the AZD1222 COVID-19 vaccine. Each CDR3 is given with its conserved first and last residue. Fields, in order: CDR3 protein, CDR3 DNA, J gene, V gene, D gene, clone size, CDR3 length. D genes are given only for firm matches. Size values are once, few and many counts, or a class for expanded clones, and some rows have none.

CASSPGRGGNEQFF	TGTGCCAGCAGCCCCGGGCGGGGAGGCAATGAGCAGTTCTTC	TRBJ2-1	TRBV7-2	NA	NA	14
CASSTGGRSNSPLHF	TGTGCCAGCAGTACCGGGGGGAGGTCTAATTCACCCCTCCACTTT	TRBJ1-6	TRBV2	NA	once	15
CASSQGGGSNEQFF	TGTGCCAGCAGCCAGGGGGGCGGGAGCAATGAGCAGTTCTTC	TRBJ2-1	TRBV7-3	NA	NA	14
CASSSNRDTEAFF	TGTGCCAGCAGTTCGAACAGGGACACTGAAGCTTTCTTT	TRBJ1-1	TRBV6-5	NA	once	13
CSASNSGLREKLFF	TGCAGTGCTAGTAATTCGGGGTTGAGAGAAAAACTGTTTTTT	TRBJ1-4	TRBV20-1	NA	NA	14
CASSEPGQGSQPQHF	TGTGCCAGCAGTGAACCGGGACAGGGGAGTCAGCCCCAGCATTTT	TRBJ1-5	TRBV6-1	TRBD1	NA	15
CASGPGRANTGELFF	TGCGCCAGCGGCCCGGGACGGGCGAACACCGGGGAGCTGTTTTTT	TRBJ2-2	TRBV5-1	NA	NA	15
CASSQEGLDSGTYEQFF	TGCGCCAGCAGCCAAGAAGGGCTTGATAGCGGGACATATGAGCAGTTCTTC	TRBJ2-1	TRBV4-3	TRBD2	NA	17
CASSLGGPGTDTQYF	TGCGCCAGCAGCTTGGGTGGGCCCGGCACAGATACGCAGTATTTT	TRBJ2-3	TRBV5-1	NA	NA	15
CASSAYGEQYF	TGTGCCAGCAGTGCCTACGGCGAGCAGTACTTC	TRBJ2-7	TRBV25-1	NA	NA	11
CASSSGTGGGITF	TGTGCCAGCAGCTCAGGGACAGGAGGCGGTATCACCTTC	TRBJ1-2	TRBV5-6	TRBD1	NA	13
CASSLGYRVPEAFF	TGTGCCAGCAGCTTAGGGTACAGGGTCCCTGAAGCTTTCTTT	TRBJ1-1	TRBV7-2	NA	NA	14
CASSLNRGPINYGYTF	TGTGCCAGCAGTCTCAACCGGGGCCCCATTAACTATGGCTACACCTTC	TRBJ1-2	TRBV27	NA	NA	16
CASSQTPTNTEAFF	TGTGCCAGCAGCCAGACCCCCACGAACACTGAAGCTTTCTTT	TRBJ1-1	TRBV7-2	NA	NA	14
CASSRDRAYEQYF	TGTGCCAGCAGCCGAGACAGGGCCTACGAGCAGTACTTC	TRBJ2-7	TRBV14	TRBD1	hyperexpanded	13
CATSDYAEQYF	TGTGCCACCAGTGATTACGCCGAGCAGTACTTC	TRBJ2-7	TRBV24-1	NA	NA	11
CASSLEGQGAIRTRRSTDTQYF	TGCGCCAGCAGCTTGGAGGGACAGGGGGCTATTCGGACTAGACGAAGCACAGATACGCAGTATTTT	TRBJ2-3	TRBV5-1	TRBD1	NA	22
CASTRDRGHSGNTIYF	TGTGCCAGCACCCGGGACAGGGGGCACTCTGGAAACACCATATATTTT	TRBJ1-3	TRBV18	TRBD1	NA	16
CASSLATSGGSEQYF	TGTGCCAGCAGCTTAGCTACTAGCGGGGGTTCCGAGCAGTACTTC	TRBJ2-7	TRBV7-2	TRBD2	NA	15
CASSSTVVGYTF	TGTGCCAGCAGTTCCACCGTGGTAGGCTACACCTTC	TRBJ1-2	TRBV6-5	NA	NA	12
CASRSPGQGANYGYTF	TGTGCCAGCAGGAGCCCGGGACAGGGGGCTAACTATGGCTACACCTTC	TRBJ1-2	TRBV7-9	TRBD1	NA	16
CASSTQGRLSEAFF	TGTGCCAGCTCAACACAGGGACGCTTATCAGAAGCTTTCTTT	TRBJ1-1	TRBV18	NA	NA	14
CASSSRLAGGGETQYF	TGCGCCAGCAGCTCCAGACTAGCGGGAGGGGGAGAGACCCAGTACTTC	TRBJ2-5	TRBV5-1	TRBD2	NA	16
CASSLGARTQYF	TGTGCCAGCAGCTTAGGGGCACGGACCCAGTACTTC	TRBJ2-5	TRBV7-9	NA	NA	12